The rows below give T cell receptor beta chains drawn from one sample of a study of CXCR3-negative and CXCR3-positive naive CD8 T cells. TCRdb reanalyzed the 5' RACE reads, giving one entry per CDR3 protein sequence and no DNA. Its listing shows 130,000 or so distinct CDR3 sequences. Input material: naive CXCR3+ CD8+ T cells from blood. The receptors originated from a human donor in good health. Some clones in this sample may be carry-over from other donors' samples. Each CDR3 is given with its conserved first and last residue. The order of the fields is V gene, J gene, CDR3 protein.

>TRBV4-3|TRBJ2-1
CASSQVRGGLRNEQFF
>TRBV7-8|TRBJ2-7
CASSPEPTVYEQYF
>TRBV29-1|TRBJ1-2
CSVAGEAETLGYTF
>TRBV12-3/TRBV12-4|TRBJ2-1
CASSVSGSPYNEQFF
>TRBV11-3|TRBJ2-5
CAGSSGIRETQYF
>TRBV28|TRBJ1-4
CASNPGLGGEKLFF
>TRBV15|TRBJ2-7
CATSRVTGKRNEQYF
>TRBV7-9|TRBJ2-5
CASSLASARVEGSAQYF
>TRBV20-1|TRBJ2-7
CSAIRDSTYEQYF
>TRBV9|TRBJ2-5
CASSVEAGGQETQYF
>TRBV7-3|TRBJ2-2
CASSSPLAGGNTGELFF
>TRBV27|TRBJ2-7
CASSFYEGDGEQYF
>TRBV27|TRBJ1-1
CASSPRDENTEAFF
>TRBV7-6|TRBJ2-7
CASSLRQGMYEQYF
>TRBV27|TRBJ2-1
CASSPDGGPYNEQFF
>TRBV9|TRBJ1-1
CASSVGPRVDTEAFF
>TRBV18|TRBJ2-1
CASSTRDEFEQFF
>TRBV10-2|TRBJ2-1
CASSEPYREQFF
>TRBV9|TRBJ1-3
CASSGGGSSGNTIYF
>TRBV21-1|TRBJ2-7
CASSRVGIYEQYF
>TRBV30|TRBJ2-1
CAWTSGGNEQFF
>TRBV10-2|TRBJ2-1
CASSGGLEGVYYNEQFF
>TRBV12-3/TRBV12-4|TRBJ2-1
CASSTLAGGTYNERFF
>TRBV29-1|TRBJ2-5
CSVENYRETQYF
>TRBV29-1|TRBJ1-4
CSAGVTRANEKLFF
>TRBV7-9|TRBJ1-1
CASSPQAGTEAFF
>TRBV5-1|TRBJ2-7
CASSSGQGASSYEQYF
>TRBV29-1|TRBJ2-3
CSVEDSDIGEFTDTQYF
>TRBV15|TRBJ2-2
CATSRDGAVGTGELFF
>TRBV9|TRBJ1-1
CASSDSQNTEAFF